This T cell receptor beta chain was recovered during a study of blood T cell repertoires in COVID-19. Study-level information: Samples of COVID-19 (acute and convalescent) were obtained from the United States, Italy and Spain.

Original processing notes: Using reference gene primer amplification, nucleated cell counts were estimated. Assay: immunoSEQ multiplex PCR; the TCRdb copy retains only in-frame clones and omits some. V and J calls and clone size follow that table, whereas D and trimming were derived from the DNA. This table has about 280,000 clones, roughly 89% appearing once. The CDR3 runs to 19 residues. Germline loops: CDR1 MNHEY, CDR2 SMNVEV (reference sequence). The J segment lost 1 base and the V segment lost 5 bases, leaving 19 bases of the junction unmatched. Residents of about two dozen US areas, aged roughly 18 to 89 years, made up the participants. Participant-given clinical history determined each cohort assignment.

The specimen sequenced was PBMCs or T cells enriched from blood (not recorded which). This chain links TRBV27 with TRBJ2-5; 7 nucleotides match TRBD2. This receptor was identified in a woman under 30 with acute COVID-19. CDR3 region: CASSPTTLTSAFRQETQYF. CDR3 coding DNA: TGTGCCAGCAGTCCCACAACCCTCACTAGCGCATTTCGCCAAGAGACCCAGTACTTC.